This paragraph reports one TCR beta chain. The antigen is unknown. Germline CDR1 is SEHNR and CDR2 is FQNEAQ (reference sequence). This CDR3 contains 16 residues. Trimming took 6 bases from V and 9 from J; bases not matched to a gene: 15. The sequenced template was cDNA made from the entire isolated RNA. TCRdb's copy holds only in-frame clones and misses some; the assay was immunoSEQ multiplex PCR. The profile shows 860,000 or so clones, roughly 16% of them singletons. The sample belongs to a study of beta chain features in type 1 diabetes. Study-wide findings and caveats: In patients and controls equally, PCR might favor templates that are shorter.

The genes are TRBV7-9 and TRBJ2-1, with 9 bases identical to TRBD1. The sample consisted of naive CD4+ T cells from blood. The receptor was isolated from a woman aged 18 to 35 in good health. CDR3 DNA sequence: TGTGCCAGCAGGAATCCTCCGGGACAGGGTCTTCGTGAGCAGTTCTTC. This encodes CASRNPPGQGLREQFF.